This T cell receptor (beta chain) came from a study of T cells in Graves' hyperthyroidism and ophthalmopathy. The V segment lost 5 bases and the J segment 7 bases; nucleotides outside the gene matches: 10. Per the germline V gene, CDR1 is MDHEN and CDR2 is SYDVKM. The CDR3 is 15 residues long. A lack of ophthalmopathy progression within 18 months defined stable Graves' hyperthyroidism. Clinical symptoms, serum thyroxine, TRAb, thyroid ultrasound and orbital computed tomography informed diagnoses. The authors took PBMCs from over 8.5 ml fresh peripheral blood. Regions amplified from RNA transcripts were the TCR beta CDR3 regions. The primer set for the first-round RT-PCR of the TCR CDR3 was HTBI. TCRdb redid the calling of the multiplex PCR reads with MiXCR, one entry per CDR3 protein. The sample shows some 560,000 distinct CDR3 sequences, around 15% of them seen only once.

Material for sequencing was blood. The TCR was taken from a woman aged 40-49 years with Graves' hyperthyroidism. This chain uses TRBV28 with TRBJ2-1; 8 bases agree with TRBD2. The CDR3 sequence: CASSDPQAGANEQFF. The CDR3 bases are TGTGCCAGCAGTGACCCCCAAGCGGGAGCAAATGAGCAGTTCTTC.